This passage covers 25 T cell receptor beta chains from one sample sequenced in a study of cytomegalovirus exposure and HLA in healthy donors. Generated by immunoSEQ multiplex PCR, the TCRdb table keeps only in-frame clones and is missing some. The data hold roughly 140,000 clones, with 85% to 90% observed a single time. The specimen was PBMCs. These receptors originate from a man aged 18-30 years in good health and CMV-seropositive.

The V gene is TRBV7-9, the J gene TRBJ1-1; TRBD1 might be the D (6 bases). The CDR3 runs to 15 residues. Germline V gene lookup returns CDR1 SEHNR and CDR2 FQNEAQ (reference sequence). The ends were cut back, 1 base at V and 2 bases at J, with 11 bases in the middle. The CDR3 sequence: CASSLGQVGNTEAFF. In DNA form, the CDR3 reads TGTGCCAGCAGCTTAGGACAGGTCGGAAACACTGAAGCTTTCTTT.

The CDR3 is CASSPDWAGNTIYF. Written as DNA, the CDR3 is TGTGCCAGCAGCCCCGACTGGGCTGGAAACACCATATATTTT. The chain carries TRBV6-6 and TRBJ1-3; the D is unclear. The V end lost 6 bases, the J end lost 2 bases, and 11 bases lay between the germline ends. The CDR3 totals 14 residues. Germline CDR1 reads MNHNY; CDR2 reads SVGAGI (reference sequence).

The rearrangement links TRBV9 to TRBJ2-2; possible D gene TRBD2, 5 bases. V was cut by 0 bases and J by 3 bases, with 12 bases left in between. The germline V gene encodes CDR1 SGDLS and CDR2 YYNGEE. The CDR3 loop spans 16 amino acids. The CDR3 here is CASSVDAGLDTGELFF. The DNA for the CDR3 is TGTGCCAGCAGCGTAGACGCGGGCTTGGACACCGGGGAGCTGTTTTTT.

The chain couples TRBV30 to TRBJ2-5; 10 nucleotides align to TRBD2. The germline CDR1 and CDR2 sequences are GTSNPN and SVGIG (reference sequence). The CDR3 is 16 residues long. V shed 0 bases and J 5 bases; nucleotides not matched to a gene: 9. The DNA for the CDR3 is TGTGCCTGGAGTGTTGAAGCGGGAGGGCCCGGGGAGACCCAGTACTTC. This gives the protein CAWSVEAGGPGETQYF.

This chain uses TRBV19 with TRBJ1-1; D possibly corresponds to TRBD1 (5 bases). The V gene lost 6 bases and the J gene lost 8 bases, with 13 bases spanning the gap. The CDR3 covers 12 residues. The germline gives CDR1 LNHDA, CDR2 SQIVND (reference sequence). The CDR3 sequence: CASRRDSQEAFF. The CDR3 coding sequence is TGTGCCAGTAGACGCGACAGCCAGGAAGCTTTCTTT.

CDR3 sequence reads: CASSEVEFGGYTF. Here the CDR3 DNA reads TGTGCCAGCAGTGAGGTGGAGTTTGGTGGCTACACCTTC. The genes are TRBV2 and TRBJ1-2; D is undetermined. CDR3 length: 13 residues. Between the trimmed V and J ends, which lost 3 bases and 7 bases, there was a span of 12 bases. Germline lookup yields CDR1 SNHLY and CDR2 FYNNEI.

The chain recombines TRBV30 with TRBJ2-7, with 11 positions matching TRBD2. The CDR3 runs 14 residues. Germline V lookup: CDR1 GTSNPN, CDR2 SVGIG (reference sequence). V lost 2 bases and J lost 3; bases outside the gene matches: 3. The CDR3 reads CAWSQGLAGYEQYF. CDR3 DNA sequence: TGTGCCTGGAGTCAAGGACTAGCGGGCTACGAGCAGTACTTC.

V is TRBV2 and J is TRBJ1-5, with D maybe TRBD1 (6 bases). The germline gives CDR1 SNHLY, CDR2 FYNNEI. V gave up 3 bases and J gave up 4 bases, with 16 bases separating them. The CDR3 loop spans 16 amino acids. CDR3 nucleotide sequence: TGTGCCAGCAGTGATGTTCGGCAGGGGAATAATCAGCCCCAGCATTTT. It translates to CASSDVRQGNNQPQHF.

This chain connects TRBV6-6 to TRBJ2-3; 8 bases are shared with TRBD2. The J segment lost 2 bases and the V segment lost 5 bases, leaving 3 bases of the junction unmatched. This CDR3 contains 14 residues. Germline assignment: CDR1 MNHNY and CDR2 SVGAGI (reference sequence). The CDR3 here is CASSLLAVTDTQYF. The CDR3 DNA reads TGTGCCAGCAGTCTACTAGCGGTCACAGATACGCAGTATTTT.

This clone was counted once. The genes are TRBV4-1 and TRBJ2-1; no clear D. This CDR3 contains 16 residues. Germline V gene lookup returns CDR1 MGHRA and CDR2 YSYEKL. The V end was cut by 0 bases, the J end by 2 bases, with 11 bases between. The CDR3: CASSQDVGQAYNEQFF. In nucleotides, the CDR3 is TGCGCCAGCAGCCAAGATGTAGGTCAGGCCTACAATGAGCAGTTCTTC.

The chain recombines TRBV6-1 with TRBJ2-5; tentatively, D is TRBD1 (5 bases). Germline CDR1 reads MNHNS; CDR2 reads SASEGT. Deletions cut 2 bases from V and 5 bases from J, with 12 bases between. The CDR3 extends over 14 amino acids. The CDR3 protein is CASSEWGFEETQYF. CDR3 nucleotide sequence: TGTGCCAGCAGTGAATGGGGCTTTGAGGAGACCCAGTACTTC.

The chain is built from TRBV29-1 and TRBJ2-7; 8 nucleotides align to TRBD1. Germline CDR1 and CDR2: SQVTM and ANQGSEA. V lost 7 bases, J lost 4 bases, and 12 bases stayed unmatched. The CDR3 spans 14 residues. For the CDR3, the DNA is TGCAGCGCCCAAGTTGGGCAGGGGGCTTACGAGCAGTACTTC. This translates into CSAQVGQGAYEQYF.

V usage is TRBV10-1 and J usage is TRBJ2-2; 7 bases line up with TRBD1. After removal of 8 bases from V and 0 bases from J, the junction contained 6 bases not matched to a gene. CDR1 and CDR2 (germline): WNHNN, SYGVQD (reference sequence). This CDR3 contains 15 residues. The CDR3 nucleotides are TGCGCCAGCTCCCGGGACAGCGCGAACACCGGGGAGCTGTTTTTT. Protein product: CASSRDSANTGELFF.

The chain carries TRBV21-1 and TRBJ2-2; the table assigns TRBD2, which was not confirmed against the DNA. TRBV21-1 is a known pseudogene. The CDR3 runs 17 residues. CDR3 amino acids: CASSKYPSTPLTGELFF. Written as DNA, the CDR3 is TGTGCCAGCAGCAAATATCCTAGTACGCCACTCACCGGGGAGCTGTTTTTT.

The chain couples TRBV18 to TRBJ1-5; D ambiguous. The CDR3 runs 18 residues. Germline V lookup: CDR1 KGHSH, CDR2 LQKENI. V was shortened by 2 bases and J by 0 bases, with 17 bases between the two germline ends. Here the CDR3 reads CASSPRGPADYSNQPQHF. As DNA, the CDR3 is TGTGCCAGCTCACCAAGAGGGCCGGCCGACTATAGCAATCAGCCCCAGCATTTT.

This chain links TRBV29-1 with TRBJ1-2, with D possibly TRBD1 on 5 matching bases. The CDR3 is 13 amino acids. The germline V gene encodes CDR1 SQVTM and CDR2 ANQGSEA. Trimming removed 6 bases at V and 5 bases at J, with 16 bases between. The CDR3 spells CSVGGDGMYGYTF. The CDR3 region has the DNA TGCAGCGTCGGAGGGGACGGAATGTATGGCTACACCTTC.

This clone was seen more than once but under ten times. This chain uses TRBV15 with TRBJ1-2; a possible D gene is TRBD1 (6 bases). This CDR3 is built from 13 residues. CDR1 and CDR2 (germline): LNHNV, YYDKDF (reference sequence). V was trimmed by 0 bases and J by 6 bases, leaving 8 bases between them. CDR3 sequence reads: CATSRDRQDGYTF. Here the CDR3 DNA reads TGTGCCACCAGCAGAGATCGACAGGATGGCTACACCTTC.

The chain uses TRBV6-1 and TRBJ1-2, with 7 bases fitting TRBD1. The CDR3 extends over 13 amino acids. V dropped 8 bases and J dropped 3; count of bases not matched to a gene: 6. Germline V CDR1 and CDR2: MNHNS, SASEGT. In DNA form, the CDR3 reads TGTGCCAGCCAACAGGGGAGAGACTATGGCTACACCTTC. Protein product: CASQQGRDYGYTF.

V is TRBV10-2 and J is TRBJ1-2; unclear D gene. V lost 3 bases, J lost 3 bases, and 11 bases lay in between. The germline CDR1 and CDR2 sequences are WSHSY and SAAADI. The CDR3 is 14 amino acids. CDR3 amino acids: CASSEFRHYYGYTF. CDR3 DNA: TGCGCCAGCAGTGAATTTCGACACTACTATGGCTACACCTTC.

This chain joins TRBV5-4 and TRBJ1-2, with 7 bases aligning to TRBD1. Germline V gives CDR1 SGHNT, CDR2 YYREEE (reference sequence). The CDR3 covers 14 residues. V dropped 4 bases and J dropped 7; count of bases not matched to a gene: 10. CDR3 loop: CASSLKQGRRGYTF. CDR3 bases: TGTGCCAGCAGCCTAAAACAGGGGAGGCGTGGCTACACCTTC.

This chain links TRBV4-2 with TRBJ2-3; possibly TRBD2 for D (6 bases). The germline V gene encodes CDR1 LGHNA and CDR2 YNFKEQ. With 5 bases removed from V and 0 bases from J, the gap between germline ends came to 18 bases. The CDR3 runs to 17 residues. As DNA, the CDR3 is TGTGCCAGCAGCGAGCGGGCCGAGGGGTCTAGCACAGATACGCAGTATTTT. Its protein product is CASSERAEGSSTDTQYF.

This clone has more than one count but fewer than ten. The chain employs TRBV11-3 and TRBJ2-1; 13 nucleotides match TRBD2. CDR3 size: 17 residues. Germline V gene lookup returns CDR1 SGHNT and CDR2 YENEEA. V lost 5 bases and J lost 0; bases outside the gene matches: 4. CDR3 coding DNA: TGTGCCAGCAGCCCAGGACTAGCGGGGGCCTCCTACAATGAGCAGTTCTTC. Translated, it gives CASSPGLAGASYNEQFF.

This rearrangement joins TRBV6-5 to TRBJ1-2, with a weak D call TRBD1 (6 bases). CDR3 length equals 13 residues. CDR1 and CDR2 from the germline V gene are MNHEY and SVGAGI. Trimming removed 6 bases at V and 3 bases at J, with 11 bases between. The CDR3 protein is CASSPGTYYGYTF. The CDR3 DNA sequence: TGTGCCAGCAGCCCCGGGACATACTATGGCTACACCTTC.

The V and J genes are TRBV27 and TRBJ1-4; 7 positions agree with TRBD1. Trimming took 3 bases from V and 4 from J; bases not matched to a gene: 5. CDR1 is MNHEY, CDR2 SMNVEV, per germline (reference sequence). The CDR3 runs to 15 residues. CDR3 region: CASSLSRQGNEKLFF. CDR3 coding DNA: TGTGCCAGCAGTTTGAGCCGACAGGGTAATGAAAAACTGTTTTTT. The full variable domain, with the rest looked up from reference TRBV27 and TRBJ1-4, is EAQVTQNPRYLITVTGKKLTVTCSQNMNHEYMSWYRQDPGLGLRQIYYSMNVEVTDKGDVPEGYKVSRKEKRNFPLILESPSPNQTSLYFCASSLSRQGNEKLFFGSGTQLSVL.

This chain's CDR3 is CAISVTSGGTNEQFF. CDR3 sequence (DNA): TGTGCCATCAGTGTGACTAGCGGGGGTACCAATGAGCAGTTCTTC. This rearrangement joins TRBV10-3 to TRBJ2-1; TRBD2 matches 12 bases. The CDR3 runs to 15 residues. CDR1 and CDR2 from the germline V gene are ENHRY and SYGVKD. Unmatched junction bases numbered 4, after V lost 4 bases and J lost 6 bases.